This entry lists 25 T cell receptor beta chains sequenced from one sample in a study of cytomegalovirus exposure and HLA in healthy donors. It was with 60 Vbeta and 13 Jbeta primers that the PCR ran. Profiled with immunoSEQ multiplex PCR; TCRdb holds only in-frame clones, not every one. The data hold 85,000 to 130,000 clones, with 70% to 85% observed a single time. The sample comprised PBMCs. Every receptor here comes from a woman under 30 in good health and CMV-seronegative.

This sequence joins TRBV5-6 and TRBJ2-7; no reliable D call. Deletions cut 4 bases from V and 3 bases from J, with 5 bases between. The germline V gene encodes CDR1 SGHDT and CDR2 YYEEEE. This CDR3 is 11 amino acids long. The CDR3 DNA sequence: TGTGCCAGCAGCGCGAACTACGAGCAGTACTTC. Translation gives CASSANYEQYF.

The gene calls are TRBV6-6 and TRBJ1-6; 8 bases align to TRBD1. CDR3 length: 16 amino acids. From germline, CDR1 is MNHNY and CDR2 SVGAGI (reference sequence). J was trimmed by 8 bases and V by 2 bases; bases with no gene match: 8. CDR3 residues: CASSYGPTGAYSPLHF. CDR3 nucleotide sequence: TGTGCCAGCAGTTACGGCCCGACAGGGGCCTATTCACCCCTCCACTTT.

V is TRBV15 and J is TRBJ2-1, with D possibly TRBD2 on 7 matching bases. Deletions cut 0 bases from V and 3 bases from J, with 15 bases between. Germline V gives CDR1 LNHNV, CDR2 YYDKDF (reference sequence). The CDR3 is 17 residues long. CDR3 in DNA: TGTGCCACCAGCAGAGATCTTGGGGGGGCATTCTACAATGAGCAGTTCTTC. Translating gives CATSRDLGGAFYNEQFF.

J is TRBJ2-7 and V is TRBV11-2; 15 bases agree with TRBD2. Per germline, CDR1 SGHAT and CDR2 FQNNGV. The CDR3 is 16 residues long. After removal of 4 bases from V and 2 bases from J, the junction contained 3 bases not matched to a gene. For the CDR3, the DNA is TGTGCCAGCAGCTCCTGGACTAGCGGGGGGGCCTACGAGCAGTACTTC. Translation gives CASSSWTSGGAYEQYF. The full variable domain, with the rest looked up from reference TRBV11-2 and TRBJ2-7, is EAGVAQSPRYKIIEKRQSVAFWCNPISGHATLYWYQQILGQGPKLLIQFQNNGVVDDSQLPKDRFSAERLKGVDSTLKIQPAKLEDSAVYLCASSSWTSGGAYEQYFGPGTRLTVT.

The rearrangement links TRBV19 to TRBJ2-1; the D gene is possibly TRBD2 (7 bases). CDR1 LNHDA and CDR2 SQIVND come from the germline V gene (reference sequence). The germline V and J ends were trimmed by 7 bases and 9 bases, with 19 bases remaining between them. The CDR3 totals 14 residues. The CDR3 loop reads CASTTRGGFVEQFF. CDR3 sequence (DNA): TGTGCCAGTACCACGAGGGGGGGTTTTGTTGAGCAGTTCTTC.

J is TRBJ2-3 and V is TRBV21-1; TRBD2, the D gene given by the table, was not confirmed from the DNA. TRBV21-1 counts as a pseudogene. The CDR3 spans 19 residues. Here the CDR3 DNA reads TGTGCCAGCAGCAAAACCGGACTAGCGGGGGAGTCCCGCACAGATACGCAGTATTTT. Amino acid sequence: CASSKTGLAGESRTDTQYF.

The chain is built from TRBV7-9 and TRBJ1-1; 8 nucleotides align to TRBD1. CDR1 is SEHNR, CDR2 FQNEAQ, per germline (reference sequence). V shed 5 bases, J shed 5 bases, and the junction held 7 bases outside the gene matches. The CDR3 contains 14 residues. CDR3 nucleotide sequence: TGTGCCAGCAGCATAGACAGGGGTGGTACTGAAGCTTTCTTT. As protein: CASSIDRGGTEAFF.

The V and J genes are TRBV27 and TRBJ2-7; tentative D call: TRBD2 (6 bases). Germline loops: CDR1 MNHEY, CDR2 SMNVEV (reference sequence). V was clipped by 6 bases and J by 2 bases, with 23 bases between them. CDR3 length equals 17 residues. This CDR3 reads CASRTSHVEVGPYEQYF. The CDR3 DNA sequence: TGTGCCAGCAGGACTAGTCACGTGGAGGTCGGTCCCTACGAGCAGTACTTC.

The CDR3, as DNA: TGTGCCAGCAGGCCATACCCCAACAGGGGCGAGGGAAAACTGTTTTTT. It codes for CASRPYPNRGEGKLFF. The chain combines TRBV2 with TRBJ1-4; 7 nucleotides match TRBD1. The CDR3 is 16 amino acids. J was trimmed by 10 bases and V by 6 bases; bases with no gene match: 17. Per germline, CDR1 SNHLY and CDR2 FYNNEI.

The rearrangement joins TRBV5-6 to TRBJ2-2, with no clear D. CDR1 and CDR2 (germline): SGHDT, YYEEEE. Trimming cost V 5 bases and J 1 base, with 6 bases left between them. The CDR3 consists of 13 residues. For the CDR3, the DNA is TGTGCCAGCAGTGCCGGGAACACCGGGGAGCTGTTTTTT. Its protein is CASSAGNTGELFF.

V usage is TRBV28 and J usage is TRBJ2-7, with a tentative D call TRBD2 (6 bases). CDR3 size: 14 residues. The V and J ends lost 6 bases and 7 bases respectively, with 19 bases between them. Looked up from germline, CDR1 is MDHEN and CDR2 is SYDVKM. This chain's CDR3 is CASSPLSGVSEQYF. As DNA, the CDR3 is TGTGCCAGCAGCCCGCTGTCGGGAGTATCAGAGCAGTACTTC.

V is TRBV5-4 and J is TRBJ2-7; D gene uncertain. Trimming shortened V by 4 bases and J by 6 bases, and 11 bases separated the two germline ends. Germline CDR1 is SGHNT and CDR2 is YYREEE (reference sequence). The CDR3 is 12 amino acids. The DNA of the CDR3 is TGTGCCAGCAGCAGTGGTTACAGCGAGCAGTACTTC. This encodes CASSSGYSEQYF. Filled out from reference TRBV5-4 and TRBJ2-7, the complete variable domain reads ETGVTQSPTHLIKTRGQQVTLRCSSQSGHNTVSWYQQALGQGPQFIFQYYREEENGRGNFPPRFSGLQFPNYSSELNVNALELDDSALYLCASSSGYSEQYFGPGTRLTVT.

The chain has TRBV6-5 and TRBJ1-6, with a possible D match to TRBD1 (5 bases). CDR1 and CDR2 (germline): MNHEY, SVGAGI. Trimming left V 10 bases short and J 9 bases short, with 13 bases between. The CDR3 contains 12 residues. The CDR3 reads CATSIRGSPLHF. The CDR3, as DNA: TGTGCCACCTCGATTAGGGGTTCACCCCTCCACTTT.

This chain links TRBV30 with TRBJ1-2; no reliable D call. CDR3 length: 12 amino acids. The V and J ends lost 0 bases and 2 bases respectively, with 4 bases between them. Looked up from germline, CDR1 is GTSNPN and CDR2 is SVGIG (reference sequence). The CDR3 reads CAWSVANYGYTF. Written as DNA, the CDR3 is TGTGCCTGGAGTGTGGCCAACTATGGCTACACCTTC.

The chain has TRBV27 and TRBJ2-7, with TRBD1 as a possible D gene (6 bases). V gave up 3 bases and J gave up 5 bases, with 14 bases separating them. CDR3 size: 14 residues. Germline V gene lookup returns CDR1 MNHEY and CDR2 SMNVEV (reference sequence). CDR3 nucleotides: TGTGCCAGCAGTTTGTACAGGGACCAGGACGAGCAGTACTTC. It specifies CASSLYRDQDEQYF.

V gene TRBV5-1 combines with J gene TRBJ2-3, with 9 bases lining up with TRBD1. This CDR3 spans 14 amino acids. The germline CDR1 and CDR2 sequences are SGHRS and YFSETQ. The ends lost 4 bases at V and 5 bases at J; junction bases unmatched: 5. CDR3 sequence reads: CASSKYRGRDTQYF. As DNA, the CDR3 is TGCGCCAGCAGCAAATACAGGGGGCGAGATACGCAGTATTTT.

The chain couples TRBV28 to TRBJ1-2; the match to TRBD1 covers 7 bases. The CDR3 loop spans 15 amino acids. Per germline, CDR1 MDHEN and CDR2 SYDVKM. The V gene end was trimmed by 6 bases and the J gene end by 4 bases; junction bases not matched to a gene: 11. CDR3 DNA: TGTGCCAGCAGCTCCCCGGCAGGGGGGACCTATGGCTACACCTTC. It translates to CASSSPAGGTYGYTF.

The chain has TRBV11-2 and TRBJ1-1, with TRBD1 matching 10 bases. With 3 bases clipped from V and 1 base from J, the junction kept 11 bases outside the gene matches. The CDR3 loop spans 18 amino acids. Per germline, CDR1 SGHAT and CDR2 FQNNGV. CDR3: CASSFPRQGARTNTEAFF. CDR3 in DNA: TGTGCCAGCAGCTTCCCGAGACAGGGGGCAAGGACGAACACTGAAGCTTTCTTT.

This clone was observed a few times. V and J are TRBV28 and TRBJ2-7; D not certain. With 5 bases removed from V and 3 bases from J, the gap between germline ends came to 17 bases. The CDR3 covers 15 residues. The germline V gene encodes CDR1 MDHEN and CDR2 SYDVKM. CDR3 protein: CASSRSPTPNYEQYF. The CDR3, as DNA: TGTGCCAGCAGTAGAAGCCCAACCCCTAACTACGAGCAGTACTTC.

The chain is built from TRBV5-1 and TRBJ1-4; D remains ambiguous. This CDR3 comprises 16 residues. V lost 0 bases, J lost 0 bases, and 9 bases lay in between. The germline gives CDR1 SGHRS, CDR2 YFSETQ. The CDR3 region is CASSLGAVATNEKLFF. The CDR3 coding sequence is TGCGCCAGCAGCTTGGGGGCAGTAGCAACTAATGAAAAACTGTTTTTT.

This chain joins TRBV30 and TRBJ1-2, with TRBD1 identical over 8 bases. Germline CDR1 is GTSNPN and CDR2 is SVGIG (reference sequence). V shed 2 bases and J 5 bases; nucleotides not matched to a gene: 10. The CDR3 contains 15 residues. Written as DNA, the CDR3 is TGTGCCTGGAGTCTCTTCCCGGGACAGGATTATGGCTACACCTTC. It codes for CAWSLFPGQDYGYTF.

The chain carries TRBV7-9 and TRBJ2-7; D perhaps matches TRBD1 (6 bases). Germline V gene sequence: CDR1 SEHNR, CDR2 FQNEAQ (reference sequence). The CDR3 runs to 15 residues. V dropped 5 bases and J dropped 0 bases, with 14 bases sitting between them. As DNA, the CDR3 is TGTGCCAGCAGCGATCCACAGGGCCCCTCCTACGAGCAGTACTTC. It translates to CASSDPQGPSYEQYF.

This rearrangement joins TRBV4-1 to TRBJ2-1; unclear D gene. V was pared by 5 bases and J by 0 bases, with 14 bases between. The CDR3 contains 16 residues. The V gene's germline CDR1 is MGHRA and CDR2 YSYEKL. CDR3 amino acids: CASSFRVATSYNEQFF. The CDR3 bases are TGCGCCAGCAGCTTCCGGGTAGCCACCTCCTACAATGAGCAGTTCTTC.

The J gene is TRBJ1-6, the V gene TRBV6-6; D is perhaps TRBD1 (5 bases). Trimming left V 2 bases short and J 5 bases short, with 13 bases between. The CDR3 length is 16 residues. CDR1 and CDR2 from the germline V gene are MNHNY and SVGAGI (reference sequence). CDR3 residues: CASSYAAGKDNSPLHF. DNA of the CDR3: TGTGCCAGCAGTTACGCGGCAGGGAAAGATAATTCACCCCTCCACTTT.

The chain couples TRBV6-5 to TRBJ1-1; D unclear. Trimming shortened V by 6 bases and J by 2 bases, and 4 bases separated the two germline ends. CDR1 is MNHEY, CDR2 SVGAGI, per germline. The CDR3 consists of 11 residues. CDR3 sequence (DNA): TGTGCCAGCAGCAGAAACACTGAAGCTTTCTTT. It translates to CASSRNTEAFF.